This is a list of T cell receptor beta chains from one sample in a study of control samples from healthy donors and cancer patients. Assay: immunoSEQ multiplex PCR; the TCRdb copy retains only in-frame clones and omits some. Of about 77,000 clones listed, approximately 92% are singletons. Material: blood. These receptors originate from a woman aged 60-70 years in good health. The CDR3 runs from the conserved cysteine through the conserved F or W. The D gene is left open where the match is weak.

>TRBV12-3/TRBV12-4|TRBD2|TRBJ2-3
CASSPGGSDTQYF
>TRBV2|TRBD1|TRBJ1-1
CASIGQGARDTEAFF
>TRBV5-8|.|TRBJ1-2
CASSPVFTHGYTF
>TRBV6-1|TRBD2|TRBJ2-5
CASRPPAGGETQYF
>TRBV6-5|.|TRBJ1-5
CASRKELGQPQHF
>TRBV5-6|.|TRBJ2-1
CASSSSGIYNEQFF
>TRBV28|.|TRBJ1-6
CASSSAGVAGYSPLHF
>TRBV5-1|.|TRBJ1-4
CASSGSGTQNEKLFF
>TRBV27|.|TRBJ2-1
CASSPRSRAGTTWNEQFF
>TRBV10-3|.|TRBJ1-2
CATKEAGDYGYTF
>TRBV28|.|TRBJ1-2
CASSQTQGYGYGYTF
>TRBV23-1|TRBD2|TRBJ2-3
CASSQSSGRTSTDTQYF
>TRBV27|TRBD2|TRBJ2-3
CASSSRGTSGIVTDTQYF
>TRBV6-2/TRBV6-3|TRBD1|TRBJ1-2
CASTPRTGYGYTF
>TRBV24-1|.|TRBJ2-1
CATSRLANEQFF
>TRBV14|TRBD1|TRBJ1-2
CASSPRVTGGHVHNYYGYTF
>TRBV7-2|TRBD1|TRBJ2-7
CASSMSGQGHEQYF